The clone carrying this T cell receptor (beta chain) has a count of ten or more. The antigen is undetermined. It was by quantitative 5'-RACE with molecular barcodes that TCR beta libraries were made. TCRdb recomputed calls from the 5' RACE reads with MiXCR, one row per CDR3 protein. The sample records a few hundred thousand distinct CDR3 sequences, over 9.5% being singletons. This sample was included in a study of CD8 T cells in ankylosing spondylitis. Study-level results: Peripheral blood samples showed relatively rare disease-linked clones, and these clones were CD8+. Characteristic of ankylosing spondylitis blood, it appeared, was a TCR beta motif comprising several highly homologous variants. Significant enrichment of disease-linked clones was reported in matched ankylosing spondylitis synovial fluid.

This CDR3 spans 16 amino acids. From germline, CDR1 is SGHRS and CDR2 YFSETQ. J gave up 0 bases and V 1 base, and 4 bases lay outside the gene matches. The sequence was collected from a male donor with ankylosing spondylitis or in good health (not recorded which). Sample: blood, either unsorted or a sorted T cell fraction (not recorded which). The rearrangement links TRBV5-1 to TRBJ1-2; the match to TRBD1 covers 9 bases. CDR3 in amino acids: CASSLSGTGSNYGYTF. In nucleotides, the CDR3 is TGCGCCAGCAGCTTGAGTGGGACAGGGTCTAACTATGGCTACACCTTC.